At least ten counts were recorded for the clone carrying this T cell receptor (beta chain). Its cognate antigen is unknown. This sample was taken from a study of T cells in Graves' hyperthyroidism and ophthalmopathy. The wider study: Specimen type is peripheral blood, collected at initial diagnosis prior to any treatment. Study findings and constraints: Most expanded thyroid clonotypes above 0.001 recurred in blood.

TCR beta CDR3 region amplification was performed from RNA transcripts. The HTBI primer set served for first-round RT-PCR of the TCR CDR3. TCRdb processed the multiplex PCR reads anew with MiXCR; each CDR3 protein has one entry. The sample contains 470,000 or so distinct CDR3 sequences, less than 25% of which appear only once. Hyperthyroidism, newly diagnosed and lasting under 2 months, affected patients aged 18 to 65. Exclusion of a patient resulted from uncontrolled infection, other autoimmune disease, pregnancy or lactation. V lost 0 bases and J lost 1, with 6 bases in between. The CDR3 runs 14 residues. CDR1 is LNHNV and CDR2 is YYDKDF in the germline V gene (reference sequence).

The TCR was taken from a man in his late teens or twenties with Graves' hyperthyroidism. Sample: blood. The chain joins TRBV15 to TRBJ1-2, with no clear D. CDR3 sequence (DNA): TGTGCCACCAGCAGAGATCGGCGTAACTATGGCTACACCTTC. Residues: CATSRDRRNYGYTF. Supplemented by reference TRBV15 and TRBJ1-2, the full variable domain reads DAMVIQNPRYQVTQFGKPVTLSCSQTLNHNVMYWYQQKSSQAPKLLFHYYDKDFNNEADTPDNFQSRRPNTSFCFLDIRSPGLGDTAMYLCATSRDRRNYGYTFGSGTRLTVV.